This T cell receptor (beta chain) was sequenced during a study of T-cell reconstitution after alpha-beta-depleted transplantation in children. The CDR3 has 17 amino acids. From germline, CDR1 is PRHDT and CDR2 FYEKMQ (reference sequence). With respect to this clonotype: Mismatch with germline at one junction end may stem from a read error.

The TCRbeta library incorporated unique molecular identifiers. TCRdb called the PCR reads again in MiXCR, with one record for every CDR3 protein. The sample shows some 200,000 distinct CDR3 sequences, around 8.9% of them seen only once. This sample comprised PBMCs from the stem cell graft donor, obtained from the stem cell graft. The V gene is TRBV13, the J gene TRBJ1-2; D gene unclear. The source of this sequence is a human donor who donated a stem cell graft to a child with SCID. CDR3 nucleotide sequence: TGTGCCAGCGGCTTAGGGCTCCTCTATGCGGGTCTCTATGGCTACACCTTC. Translation gives CASGLGLLYAGLYGYTF.